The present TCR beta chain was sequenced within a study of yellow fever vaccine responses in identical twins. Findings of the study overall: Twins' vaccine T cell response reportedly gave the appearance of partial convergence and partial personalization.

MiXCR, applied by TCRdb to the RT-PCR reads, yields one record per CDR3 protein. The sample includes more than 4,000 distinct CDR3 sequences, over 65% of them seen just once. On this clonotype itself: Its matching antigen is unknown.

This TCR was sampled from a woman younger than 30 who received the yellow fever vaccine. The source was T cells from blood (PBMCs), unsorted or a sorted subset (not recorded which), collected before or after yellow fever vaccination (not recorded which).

The CDR3 DNA reads TGCGCCAGCAGCCCCGACAGAAAGCAGTACTTC. Protein sequence: CASSPDRKQYF. The rearrangement uses TRBV5-1 and TRBJ2-7, with D perhaps matching TRBD1 (5 bases). The V gene's germline CDR1 is SGHRS and CDR2 YFSETQ. CDR3 size: 11 residues. Trimming shortened V by 4 bases and J by 8 bases, and 10 bases separated the two germline ends. The entire variable domain, with the rest obtained from reference TRBV5-1 and TRBJ2-7, is as follows: KAGVTQTPRYLIKTRGQQVTLSCSPISGHRSVSWYQQTPGQGLQFLFEYFSETQRNKGNFPGRFSGRQFSNSRSEMNVSTLELGDSALYLCASSPDRKQYFGPGTRLTVT.